This T cell receptor beta chain is drawn from a study of control samples from healthy donors and cancer patients. Libraries were prepared by immunoSEQ multiplex PCR; TCRdb keeps only in-frame clonotypes and omits some of them. The table records approximately 49,000 clones, roughly 89% of them present only once. Germline assignment: CDR1 SGHRS and CDR2 YFSETQ. Trimming took off 7 bases at V and 2 bases at J, with 19 bases between the two ends. CDR3 size: 15 residues. The chain uses TRBV5-1 and TRBJ2-7; TRBD2 might be the D (6 bases). The TCR sequence derives from a man aged 35 to 55 with colorectal cancer. The sequenced sample was PBMCs. CDR3 protein: CASATEGSFPYEQYF. CDR3 DNA sequence: TGCGCCAGCGCTACGGAGGGGTCTTTCCCCTACGAGCAGTACTTC.